The 30 T cell receptor beta chains below all came from one sample that was sequenced in a study of blood T cell repertoires in COVID-19 (dated by TCRdb to 2018 to 2021). Library preparation employed the immunoSEQ multiplex PCR assay. The immuneACCESS repertoire file appears here via TCRdb, limited to in-frame rearrangements. These files lack a portion of the clones; in checked studies, under half of the deficit traces to unresolved V genes, and the cause of the others is not known. The sample has fewer than 85,000 clones on record, around 83% of them singletons. The ten most abundant clones make up 6.5% to 7.5% of the sample. The sample was peripheral blood. All receptors derive from a man aged 30 to 45 with COVID-19, enrolled during active disease.

This chain uses TRBV27 with TRBJ2-5; tentative D call: TRBD2 (6 bases). Germline loops: CDR1 MNHEY, CDR2 SMNVEV (reference sequence). With 0 bases removed from V and 2 bases from J, the gap between germline ends came to 13 bases. This CDR3 spans 16 amino acids. CDR3 amino acids: CASSLSRWGVQETQYF. DNA of the CDR3: TGTGCCAGCAGTTTATCCCGATGGGGGGTTCAAGAGACCCAGTACTTC.

This chain uses TRBV11-3 with TRBJ1-1, with no clear D. The CDR3 sequence is 13 residues long. Trimming pared 1 base from V and 4 bases from J, leaving 7 bases between. Per the germline V gene, CDR1 is SGHNT and CDR2 is YENEEA. The CDR3: CASSLGSGTEAFF. In nucleotides, the CDR3 is TGTGCCAGCAGCTTAGGCTCGGGCACTGAAGCTTTCTTT.

The V call is TRBV7-2, the J call TRBJ2-2; D not resolved. Looked up from germline, CDR1 is SGHTA and CDR2 is FQGNSA. V shed 5 bases and J shed 0 bases, with 7 bases lying between them. The CDR3 is 14 amino acids. In DNA form, the CDR3 reads TGTGCCAGCAGCCTCGTCGCGAACACCGGGGAGCTGTTTTTT. Amino acid sequence: CASSLVANTGELFF. Full variable domain (remainder filled in from reference TRBV7-2 and TRBJ2-2): GAGVSQSPSNKVTEKGKDVELRCDPISGHTALYWYRQSLGQGLEFLIYFQGNSAPDKSGLPSDRFSAERTGGSVSTLTIQRTQQEDSAVYLCASSLVANTGELFFGEGSRLTVL.

The chain is built from TRBV27 and TRBJ2-3; D may be TRBD2 (5 bases). Germline loops: CDR1 MNHEY, CDR2 SMNVEV (reference sequence). The V end lost 3 bases, the J end lost 2 bases, and 12 bases lay between the germline ends. CDR3 length: 15 amino acids. The CDR3 sequence: CASSLEAGFTDTQYF. The CDR3 DNA reads TGTGCCAGCAGTTTGGAGGCAGGATTCACAGATACGCAGTATTTT.

The chain employs TRBV5-1 and TRBJ2-1; no definite D call. Germline CDR1 SGHRS, CDR2 YFSETQ. V dropped 5 bases and J dropped 0 bases, with 9 bases sitting between them. The CDR3 contains 14 residues. The CDR3 DNA sequence: TGCGCCAGCAGGATTGCGAGCTCCTACAATGAGCAGTTCTTC. Amino acids: CASRIASSYNEQFF.

This clone was seen only once. The CDR3: CASSYSRGRDSPLHF. The CDR3, as DNA: TGTGCCAGTAGCTACTCAAGGGGGCGCGATTCACCCCTCCACTTT. The chain links TRBV19 to TRBJ1-6, with 7 bases fitting TRBD1. Germline CDR1 reads LNHDA; CDR2 reads SQIVND (reference sequence). With V trimmed by 6 bases and J by 8 bases, 10 bases remained unmatched. The CDR3 is 15 residues long.

This clone was recorded a few times. V and J are TRBV5-4 and TRBJ2-1; 11 bases line up with TRBD2. The CDR3 loop spans 15 amino acids. Per the germline V gene, CDR1 is SGHNT and CDR2 is YYREEE (reference sequence). V shed 1 base, J shed 8 bases, and the junction held 5 bases outside the gene matches. CDR3 nucleotide sequence: TGTGCCAGCAGCTTGACTAGCGGGAGTCACGATGAGCAGTTCTTC. Translation gives CASSLTSGSHDEQFF.

V is TRBV14 and J is TRBJ2-7; D might be TRBD1 (6 bases). CDR3 length: 15 amino acids. Trimming removed 4 bases at V and 5 bases at J, with 18 bases between. Germline V gene sequence: CDR1 SGHDN, CDR2 FVKESK. DNA of the CDR3: TGTGCCAGCAGCCCCCGACAGAACAGGGTCCACGAGCAGTACTTC. Translating it yields CASSPRQNRVHEQYF.

The V call is TRBV6-2 or TRBV6-3, the J call TRBJ2-1; 9 positions agree with TRBD2. The CDR3 loop spans 18 amino acids. V shed 0 bases and J 0 bases; nucleotides not matched to a gene: 6. The germline gives CDR1 MNHEY, CDR2 SVGEGT. The CDR3 region has the DNA TGTGCCAGCAGTTACTCGGGGCTAGCGGGGCTCTCCTACAATGAGCAGTTCTTC. This translates into CASSYSGLAGLSYNEQFF.

This clone has just one count. J is TRBJ2-2 and V is TRBV15; the match to TRBD2 covers 12 bases. Trimming removed 0 bases from V and 6 bases from J; junction bases left unmatched: 8. The length of the CDR3 is 18 residues. Germline V gives CDR1 LNHNV, CDR2 YYDKDF (reference sequence). CDR3 in amino acids: CATSRDLTSGGSAGELFF. The CDR3 DNA follows: TGTGCCACCAGCAGAGATCTCACTAGCGGGGGGTCTGCCGGGGAGCTGTTTTTT. The full variable domain, its missing parts supplied by reference TRBV15 and TRBJ2-2, is DAMVIQNPRYQVTQFGKPVTLSCSQTLNHNVMYWYQQKSSQAPKLLFHYYDKDFNNEADTPDNFQSRRPNTSFCFLDIRSPGLGDTAMYLCATSRDLTSGGSAGELFFGEGSRLTVL.

V usage is TRBV11-2 and J usage is TRBJ1-1; the match to TRBD1 covers 7 bases. Trimming took 6 bases from V and 0 from J; bases not matched to a gene: 13. Germline V gene sequence: CDR1 SGHAT, CDR2 FQNNGV. The CDR3 extends over 17 amino acids. The CDR3 DNA sequence: TGTGCCAGCAGACCCCGACAGGGACTTCTACTGAACACTGAAGCTTTCTTT. Residues: CASRPRQGLLLNTEAFF.

The CDR3 sequence: CASSFGTGGVDTQYF. The DNA of the CDR3 is TGTGCCAGCAGTTTCGGGACAGGGGGCGTAGATACGCAGTATTTT. J is TRBJ2-3 and V is TRBV28; TRBD1 aligns across 12 bases. The ends lost 3 bases at V and 5 bases at J; junction bases unmatched: 3. The CDR3 totals 15 residues. Germline V gene lookup returns CDR1 MDHEN and CDR2 SYDVKM.

Of note for this clone: A read error is possible here, since a much larger clone lies one base away. Other DNA sequences in the same sample also yield this CDR3. The CDR3 reads CASSDTGNTEAFF. CDR3 coding DNA: TGTGCCAGCAGTGACACAGGAAACACTGAAGCTTTCTTT. This chain links TRBV6-4 with TRBJ1-1, with D possibly matching TRBD1 (5 bases). CDR1 is MRHNA and CDR2 is SNTAGT in the germline V gene. V lost 2 bases to trimming and J lost 2 bases, with 6 bases between them. This CDR3 spans 13 amino acids.

The chain recombines TRBV28 with TRBJ2-1, with D maybe TRBD2 (5 bases). Germline-derived CDR1 and CDR2 are MDHEN and SYDVKM. V lost 6 bases to trimming and J lost 0 bases, with 9 bases between them. This CDR3 region has 14 residues. The CDR3 sequence is CASRDLSSYNEQFF. In DNA, the CDR3 is TGTGCCAGCAGGGACTTAAGCTCCTACAATGAGCAGTTCTTC.

The V call is TRBV7-2, the J call TRBJ2-1; D unresolved. CDR1 is SGHTA, CDR2 FQGNSA, per germline. This CDR3 spans 12 amino acids. V lost 3 bases to trimming and J lost 5 bases, with 5 bases between them. The CDR3, as DNA: TGTGCCAGCAGCTTTGCGGACAATGAGCAGTTCTTC. Its protein is CASSFADNEQFF. The whole variable domain, remainder taken from reference TRBV7-2 and TRBJ2-1, is GAGVSQSPSNKVTEKGKDVELRCDPISGHTALYWYRQSLGQGLEFLIYFQGNSAPDKSGLPSDRFSAERTGGSVSTLTIQRTQQEDSAVYLCASSFADNEQFFGPGTRLTVL.

The gene calls are TRBV19 and TRBJ2-3; 7 positions match TRBD1. After removal of 2 bases from V and 4 bases from J, the junction contained 6 bases not matched to a gene. The germline gives CDR1 LNHDA, CDR2 SQIVND (reference sequence). This CDR3 has 15 amino acids. The CDR3 DNA follows: TGTGCCAGTAGTATACTTAGCACAGGGGCAGATACGCAGTATTTT. This encodes CASSILSTGADTQYF.

The chain has TRBV9 and TRBJ2-2, with 11 bases identical to TRBD1. The germline V gene has CDR1 SGDLS and CDR2 YYNGEE. J gave up 7 bases and V 4 bases, and 6 bases lay outside the gene matches. There are 15 residues in the CDR3. In DNA, the CDR3 is TGTGCCAGCAGCTTGAGGACAGGGGGCAACGGGGAGCTGTTTTTT. It encodes CASSLRTGGNGELFF.

V is TRBV4-2 and J is TRBJ1-2, with a tentative D call TRBD1 (5 bases). The germline V and J ends were trimmed by 3 bases and 4 bases, with 12 bases remaining between them. The CDR3 extends over 14 amino acids. CDR1 and CDR2 from the germline V gene are LGHNA and YNFKEQ. This CDR3 is CASSQADSAYGYTF. The CDR3 DNA is TGTGCCAGCAGCCAGGCTGACAGCGCCTATGGCTACACCTTC.

The chain has TRBV10-1 and TRBJ1-1; D gene ambiguous. CDR3 length: 14 amino acids. Per the germline V gene, CDR1 is WNHNN and CDR2 is SYGVQD (reference sequence). The ends were cut back, 4 bases at V and 1 base at J, with 10 bases in the middle. The CDR3 coding sequence is TGCGCCAGCAGTGTTGGCGGATCGAACACTGAAGCTTTCTTT. Amino acid sequence: CASSVGGSNTEAFF.

A few counts support this clone. The V call is TRBV27, the J call TRBJ2-7; 7 bases line up with TRBD1. Per germline, CDR1 MNHEY and CDR2 SMNVEV (reference sequence). CDR3 length: 13 amino acids. The junction had 9 bases not matched to a gene; V was cut back by 6 bases and J by 7 bases. Here the CDR3 DNA reads TGTGCCAGCAGGGAGAGGGGGCGCAGGGAGCAGTACTTC. This encodes CASRERGRREQYF.

This clone was seen a few times. V and J are TRBV5-4 and TRBJ2-7, with TRBD1 identical over 7 bases. The J segment lost 3 bases and the V segment lost 3 bases, leaving 9 bases of the junction unmatched. Germline V gene lookup returns CDR1 SGHNT and CDR2 YYREEE (reference sequence). The CDR3 covers 15 residues. Here the CDR3 DNA reads TGTGCCAGCAGCTCCAGCCCGGGACAGAACTACGAGCAGTACTTC. The encoded protein is CASSSSPGQNYEQYF. The full variable domain, in which reference TRBV5-4 and TRBJ2-7 provide the parts outside the CDR3, is ETGVTQSPTHLIKTRGQQVTLRCSSQSGHNTVSWYQQALGQGPQFIFQYYREEENGRGNFPPRFSGLQFPNYSSELNVNALELDDSALYLCASSSSPGQNYEQYFGPGTRLTVT.

The chain uses TRBV27 and TRBJ2-7; weak D call: TRBD1 (6 bases). Per the germline V gene, CDR1 is MNHEY and CDR2 is SMNVEV (reference sequence). The CDR3 contains 13 residues. Trimming shortened V by 6 bases and J by 2 bases, and 11 bases separated the two germline ends. CDR3 sequence reads: CASRGTSTYEQYF. The CDR3 nucleotides are TGTGCCAGCAGGGGGACAAGTACCTACGAGCAGTACTTC.

This sequence joins TRBV14 and TRBJ2-1; 7 bases align to TRBD2. This CDR3 spans 15 amino acids. Germline CDR1 SGHDN, CDR2 FVKESK. Trimming removed 0 bases from V and 6 bases from J; junction bases left unmatched: 5. CDR3 sequence reads: CASSQELLAVNEQFF. CDR3 coding DNA: TGTGCCAGCAGCCAAGAGCTCCTAGCGGTCAATGAGCAGTTCTTC.

V and J are TRBV18 and TRBJ2-7; a weak D match, TRBD2 (5 bases). Germline lookup yields CDR1 KGHSH and CDR2 LQKENI. V dropped 3 bases and J dropped 12 bases, with 15 bases sitting between them. The CDR3 sequence is 12 residues long. The CDR3 loop is CASSPARGEGYF. The CDR3 region has the DNA TGTGCCAGCTCACCGGCGCGCGGAGAGGGGTACTTC. Complete variable domain (other parts from reference TRBV18 and TRBJ2-7): NAGVMQNPRHLVRRRGQEARLRCSPMKGHSHVYWYRQLPEEGLKFMVYLQKENIIDESGMPKERFSAEFPKEGPSILRIQQVVRGDSAAYFCASSPARGEGYFGPGTRLTVT.

The chain employs TRBV2 and TRBJ2-1; 13 positions agree with TRBD2. CDR3 length: 16 residues. Trimming at V came to 7 bases and at J to 2 bases, leaving 5 bases not matched to a gene. The germline CDR1 and CDR2 sequences are SNHLY and FYNNEI. The chain's CDR3 is CASTLTSGRAYNEQFF. The DNA for the CDR3 is TGTGCCAGCACCCTAACTAGCGGGAGGGCCTACAATGAGCAGTTCTTC.

The chain recombines TRBV6-6 with TRBJ1-3; 8 bases are shared with TRBD1. The CDR3 contains 14 residues. The germline V gene encodes CDR1 MNHNY and CDR2 SVGAGI (reference sequence). V lost 6 bases to trimming and J lost 0 bases; unmatched junction nucleotides: 1. CDR3 sequence reads: CASRGQDSGNTIYF. CDR3 DNA sequence: TGTGCCAGCAGGGGACAGGACTCTGGAAACACCATATATTTT.

The chain has TRBV10-3 and TRBJ1-2, with D possibly being TRBD1 (5 bases). This CDR3 region has 13 residues. The V end was cut by 7 bases, the J end by 4 bases, with 13 bases between. The germline V gene encodes CDR1 ENHRY and CDR2 SYGVKD. Here the CDR3 reads CAITSDIFYGYTF. The CDR3 DNA reads TGTGCCATCACTTCGGACATTTTCTATGGCTACACCTTC.

V and J are TRBV11-1 and TRBJ2-3; tentative D call: TRBD2 (5 bases). The CDR3 is 14 amino acids. V lost 2 bases, J lost 9 bases, and 15 bases lay in between. Germline V gene sequence: CDR1 SGHAT, CDR2 FQDESV (reference sequence). The CDR3 DNA reads as TGTGCCAGCAGCTTAAAATCTCCGGCGGGCACGCAGTATTTT. Amino acids: CASSLKSPAGTQYF.

The rearrangement links TRBV4-1 to TRBJ2-3; D perhaps matches TRBD2 (6 bases). This CDR3 spans 15 amino acids. The germline CDR1 and CDR2 sequences are MGHRA and YSYEKL. Trimming cost V 5 bases and J 3 bases, with 15 bases left between them. The CDR3 DNA is TGCGCCAGCAGCAAGACGGGGGTGAGGACAGATACGCAGTATTTT. Protein: CASSKTGVRTDTQYF.

The V and J genes are TRBV9 and TRBJ1-4; TRBD1 is a possible D gene (6 bases). The CDR3 consists of 14 residues. With 3 bases removed from V and 5 bases from J, the gap between germline ends came to 11 bases. The germline CDR1 and CDR2 sequences are SGDLS and YYNGEE. The CDR3 loop is CASSAWTDNEKLFF. CDR3 DNA: TGTGCCAGCAGCGCGTGGACAGACAATGAAAAACTGTTTTTT.